The entry that follows covers one T cell receptor (beta chain) sequence. Antigen unknown. The sample comes from a study of T cell responses to AZD1222 COVID-19 vaccine. Study-wide context: Pooling was applied to second doses at about 4 or about 12 weeks.

Study results and caveats: None of the repertoires were sampled until the peak T cell response had passed.

The CDR3 sequence is 15 residues long. CDR1 and CDR2 (germline): MNHEY, SMNVEV (reference sequence). J was trimmed by 6 bases and V by 6 bases; bases with no gene match: 10. Profiling relied on immunoSEQ multiplex PCR, and the TCRdb table lists in-frame clones only, not all of them. Seen here are roughly 80,000 clones, about 92% observed once, and the top ten hold approximately 5.2%. The genes are TRBV27 and TRBJ2-1, with TRBD2 matching 8 bases. The sequenced sample was peripheral blood, obtained on day 0 of AZD1222 vaccination. The clonotype was recovered from an adult in good health. Written as DNA, the CDR3 is TGTGCCAGCAGAAGGCTAGCGGGCACCGGCAATGAGCAGTTCTTC. This encodes CASRRLAGTGNEQFF.